This TCR beta chain was found in a study of blood T cell repertoires in COVID-19. Looking at the study overall: The origin of the acute and convalescent COVID-19 samples was the United States, Italy and Spain.

Profiling relied on immunoSEQ multiplex PCR, and the TCRdb table lists in-frame clones only, not all of them. The table lists approximately 160,000 clones, over 90% of them singletons. There are 13 residues in the CDR3. Germline CDR1 reads KGHSH; CDR2 reads LQKENI. V lost 4 bases and J lost 8, with 11 bases in between. Sequencing used peripheral blood. The TCR originated in a man between 50 and 59 years old with acute or convalescent COVID-19. This rearrangement joins TRBV18 to TRBJ2-2; D uncertain. The CDR3 DNA follows: TGTGCCAGCTCACAGGCCTTGGAGGGGGAGCTGTTTTTT. It yields the protein CASSQALEGELFF.